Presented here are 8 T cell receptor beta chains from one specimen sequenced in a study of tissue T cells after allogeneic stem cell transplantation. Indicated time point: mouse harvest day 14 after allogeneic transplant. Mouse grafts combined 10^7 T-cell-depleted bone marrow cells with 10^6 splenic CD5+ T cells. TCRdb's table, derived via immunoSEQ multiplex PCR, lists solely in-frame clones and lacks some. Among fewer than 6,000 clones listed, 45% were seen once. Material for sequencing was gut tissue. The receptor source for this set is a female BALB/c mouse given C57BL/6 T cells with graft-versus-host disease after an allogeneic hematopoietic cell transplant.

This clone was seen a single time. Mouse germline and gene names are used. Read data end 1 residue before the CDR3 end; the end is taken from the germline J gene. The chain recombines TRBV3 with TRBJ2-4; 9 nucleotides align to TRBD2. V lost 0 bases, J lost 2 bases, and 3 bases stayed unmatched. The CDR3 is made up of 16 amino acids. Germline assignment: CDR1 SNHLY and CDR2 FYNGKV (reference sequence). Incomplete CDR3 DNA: TGTGCCAGCAGCTTAGCGCTGGGGGGGTCTCAAAACACCTTGTAC. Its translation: CASSLALGGSQNTLY. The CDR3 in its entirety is CASSLALGGSQNTLYF. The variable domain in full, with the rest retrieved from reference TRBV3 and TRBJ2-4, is GPKVLQIPSHQIIDMGQMVTLNCDPVSNHLYFYWYKQILGQQMEFLVNFYNGKVMEKSKLFKDQFSVERPDGSYFTLKIQPTALEDSAVYFCASSLALGGSQNTLYFGAGTRLSVL.

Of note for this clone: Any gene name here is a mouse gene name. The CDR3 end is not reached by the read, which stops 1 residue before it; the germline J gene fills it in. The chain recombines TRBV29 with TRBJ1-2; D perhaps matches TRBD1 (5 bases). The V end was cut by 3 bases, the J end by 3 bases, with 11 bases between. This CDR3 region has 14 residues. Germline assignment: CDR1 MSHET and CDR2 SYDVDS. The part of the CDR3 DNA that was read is TGTGCTAGCAGTTTGTCGGGGCGGCACTCCGACTACACC. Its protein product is CASSLSGRHSDYT. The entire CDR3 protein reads CASSLSGRHSDYTF.

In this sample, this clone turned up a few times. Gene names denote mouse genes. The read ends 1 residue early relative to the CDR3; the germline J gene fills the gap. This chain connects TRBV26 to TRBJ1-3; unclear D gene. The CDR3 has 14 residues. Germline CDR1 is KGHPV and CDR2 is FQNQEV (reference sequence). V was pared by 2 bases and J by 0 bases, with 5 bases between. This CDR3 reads CASSLANSGNTLYF. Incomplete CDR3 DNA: TGTGCCAGCAGTCTGGCTAATTCTGGAAATACGCTCTAT.

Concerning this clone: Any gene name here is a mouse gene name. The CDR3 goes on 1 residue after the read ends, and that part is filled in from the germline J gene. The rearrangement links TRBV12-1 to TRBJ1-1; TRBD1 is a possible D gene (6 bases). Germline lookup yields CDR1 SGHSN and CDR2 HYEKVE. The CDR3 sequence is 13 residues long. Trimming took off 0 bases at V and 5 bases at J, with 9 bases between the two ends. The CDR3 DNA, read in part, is TGTGCCAGCTCTCTCGCGGGACATACAGAAGTCTTC. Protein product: CASSLAGHTEVF. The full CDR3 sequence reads CASSLAGHTEVFF.

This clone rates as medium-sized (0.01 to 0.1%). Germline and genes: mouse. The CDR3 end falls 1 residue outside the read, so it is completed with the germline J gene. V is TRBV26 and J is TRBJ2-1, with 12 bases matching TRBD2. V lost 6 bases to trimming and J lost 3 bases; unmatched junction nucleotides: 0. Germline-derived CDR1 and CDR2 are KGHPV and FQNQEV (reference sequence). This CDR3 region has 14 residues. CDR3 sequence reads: CASRDWGGYAEQFF. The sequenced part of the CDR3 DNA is TGTGCCAGCAGGGACTGGGGGGGCTATGCTGAGCAGTTC.

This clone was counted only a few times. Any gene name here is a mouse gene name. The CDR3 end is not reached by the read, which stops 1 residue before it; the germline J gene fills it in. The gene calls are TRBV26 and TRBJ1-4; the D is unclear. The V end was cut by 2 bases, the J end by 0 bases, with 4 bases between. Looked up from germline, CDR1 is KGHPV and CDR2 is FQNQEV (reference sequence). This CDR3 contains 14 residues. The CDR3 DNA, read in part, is TGTGCCAGCAGTCTGACATTTTCCAACGAAAGATTATTT. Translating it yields CASSLTFSNERLF. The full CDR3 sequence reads CASSLTFSNERLFF.

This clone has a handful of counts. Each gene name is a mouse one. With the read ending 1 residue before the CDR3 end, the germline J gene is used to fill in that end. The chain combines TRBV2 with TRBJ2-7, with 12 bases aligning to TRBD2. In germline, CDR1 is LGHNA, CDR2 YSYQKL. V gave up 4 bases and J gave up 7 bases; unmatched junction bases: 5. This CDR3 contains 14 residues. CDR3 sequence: CASSPTGGAREQYF. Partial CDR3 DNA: TGTGCCAGCAGCCCGACTGGGGGGGCGAGGGAACAGTAC.

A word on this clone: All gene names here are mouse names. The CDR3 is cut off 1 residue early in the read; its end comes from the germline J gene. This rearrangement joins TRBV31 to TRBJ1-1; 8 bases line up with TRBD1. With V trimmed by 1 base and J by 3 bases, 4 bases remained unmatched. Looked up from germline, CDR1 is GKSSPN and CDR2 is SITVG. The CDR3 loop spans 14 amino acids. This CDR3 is CAWSPTGADTEVFF. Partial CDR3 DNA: TGTGCCTGGAGTCCGACAGGGGCGGACACAGAAGTCTTC.